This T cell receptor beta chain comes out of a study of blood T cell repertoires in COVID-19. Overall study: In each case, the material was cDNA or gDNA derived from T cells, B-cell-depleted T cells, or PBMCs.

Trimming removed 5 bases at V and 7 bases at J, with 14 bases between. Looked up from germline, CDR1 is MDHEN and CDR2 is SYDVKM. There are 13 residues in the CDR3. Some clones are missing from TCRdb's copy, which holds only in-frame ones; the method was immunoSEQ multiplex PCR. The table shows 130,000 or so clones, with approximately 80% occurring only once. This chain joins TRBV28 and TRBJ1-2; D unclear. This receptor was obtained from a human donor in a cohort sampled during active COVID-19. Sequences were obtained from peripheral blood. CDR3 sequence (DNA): TGTGCCAGCAGTCGTCTTCTTGAGGGTGGCTACACCTTC. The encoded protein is CASSRLLEGGYTF.